This entry concerns a single TCR beta chain. A single count supports this clone. This receptor's antigen is unknown. Per-base qualities were not stored, and no clone one base away is much larger. Whole blood was collected in K2EDTA tubes by collaborating institutions according to the institutions' own protocols. Collaborator samples were shipped for TCRbeta analysis as frozen whole blood, isolated PBMCs, or DNA extracted from either sample type. The V end loses 1 base and the J end loses 6 bases, and a stretch of 7 bases separates them. There are 14 amino acids in the CDR3, from cysteine to phenylalanine inclusive. The only DNA kept is the CDR3, 42 bases in frame from the first base. Sequences SGHVS (CDR1) and FNYEAQ (CDR2) are obtained from the germline V gene. TCRbeta CDR3 regions were amplified from genomic DNA using the immunoSEQ Assay, a bias-controlled multiplex PCR. From the authors' description of their analysis: The number of nucleated cells in each sample was estimated from the amplification of reference gene primers within the assay. Sequence reads were collapsed and filtered to measure the absolute abundance of every unique TCRbeta CDR3 rearrangement. For each sample, productive Simpson clonality was calculated by taking the square root of Simpson's diversity index across productive rearrangements. Held by TCRdb, this immuneACCESS table contains in-frame sequences only and omits some clones. Under half of the omission traces to an unresolved V gene where checked; the cause of the rest is unknown. Clonal size and the V and J genes are those of that table, whereas D and trimming came from the DNA. This sample comprises 140,000 or so clones, around nine tenths of them detected only once. Of the sample, roughly 1.5% falls within the top ten clones.

This sample is part of a study of blood T cell repertoires in COVID-19 (dated by TCRdb to the early 2020s). For context, the study as a whole: The collaborator samples originated in the United States, Italy and Spain and spanned the acute and convalescent phases of COVID-19. The material from the prospective study consisted of cDNA or gDNA derived from T cells, B-cell-depleted T cells, or PBMCs. The dataset comprised deeply sampled blood TCRbeta repertoires from subjects exposed to, actively infected with, or recovered from COVID-19. The repertoires were made available in a free public database intended to serve as a resource for research on the immune response to SARS-CoV-2. The samples were drawn from the first 160 participants of the ongoing ImmuneRACE study and from 1,254 subjects provided by 6 global collaborators. Nearly every sample came with metadata listing a de-identified subject ID, COVID-19 status, age in years and sex. HLA class I and class II types, where available, came from metadata supplied by the sample provider rather than from assay-based typing. Study-wide conclusions, independent of this receptor: The amount of clinical and demographic metadata varied by source and participant and was provided uncurated.

The receptor's source is a human donor in a cohort sampled during active COVID-19. Material for sequencing was peripheral blood. The V and J genes are TRBV7-6 and TRBJ1-6; TRBD1 is perhaps the D gene, given 5 matching bases. The DNA sequence follows: TGTGCCAGCAGCTTAGGGGGGGGTAATTCACCCCTCCACTTT. It specifies CASSLGGGNSPLHF.